Given below is one TCR beta chain in context. Only in-frame clones appear in the TCRdb table, and some are missing; sequencing was by immunoSEQ multiplex PCR. The sample comprises over 200,000 clones, almost 90% of which are singletons, and roughly 2.5% rests with the top ten. This record comes from a study of blood T cell repertoires in COVID-19. The CDR3 sequence is 14 residues long. Germline trimming cut 1 base from V and 10 bases from J; bases unmatched to any gene: 7. The V gene's germline CDR1 is SGDLS and CDR2 YYNGEE. The chain links TRBV9 to TRBJ1-1, with 10 bases matching TRBD1. Source material: peripheral blood. The sequence derives from an older woman with acute or convalescent COVID-19. In DNA, the CDR3 is TGTGCCAGCAGCGTATCAGAGGGGACAGGGGTAGCTTTCTTT. Its translation: CASSVSEGTGVAFF.